The following is a TCR beta chain sequence with its context. Its antigen has not been determined. There are no base qualities to consult, and no much larger clone falls within one base. These data are taken from a study of human T cells and chemical hapten exposure (dated by TCRdb to about 2021). A note on the overall study: For sensitization, 2% DPC in acetone was applied to a roughly 2 cm by roughly 2 cm area of upper inner arm skin. Patients additionally received weekly therapeutic DPC doses to the scalp throughout the approximately 24-week study period. Patch tests used Finn chambers with 0.01% DPC on the upper back, scored after 6 days by International Contact Dermatitis Research Group standards. Most of the patients in the cohort were female, and the cohort covered alopecia areata with under or over 50% scalp involvement, alopecia totalis and alopecia universalis. The libraries were sequenced as a pool, and the TCR yield per sample differed mostly because of small variations in library volumes within the pool. The study tracked peripheral blood TCR repertoire changes in vivo during primary and secondary sensitization to the hapten diphenylcyclopropenone (DPC) in alopecia patients. Blood samples were taken from patients before sensitization (week 0) and at 2, 6 and about 24 weeks after DPC sensitization. About 30 alopecia patients provided blood for TCR sequencing at one to four time points (pre-sensitization, 2, 6 and 24 weeks). Points the paper makes about the study in general: Significantly more large CDR3 similarity clusters were formed by expanded TCRs than by pre-sensitization or healthy control sets, consistent with antigen-driven responses. Patch test score correlated positively with the number of PT1 expanded TCRs, reaching significance at thresholds 8, 16 and 32 but not at 4. The number of TCRs above 1 in 1000 frequency did not change with DPC sensitization; there was no evidence of global repertoire structure alterations. All patients had alopecia, a presumed autoimmune disease, so their immune response might differ from that of healthy individuals. After repeated subsampling, the strength of the expansion versus patch-test correlation and the threshold at which it became significant changed.

The library was generated by RACE. Sequencing was performed on a NextSeq 500. Library preparation attached unique molecular identifiers to individual cDNA molecules for quantitative, reproducible TCR counting. Each blood RNA sample was used to sequence both TCR alpha and TCR beta chains. The study's own analysis went as follows. The median number of TCRs per sample was roughly 100,000, ranging from roughly 23,224 to 690,600. V, J and CDR3 annotation of the TCR reads was performed with the Decombinator software suite. To make PS versus PT1 abundance plots, every sample was subsampled to the same number of TCRs (28,000). Expanded TCRs were defined as absent before sensitization and observed at least eight times at the 2-week time point. Through fastp at Q25 and MiXCR, TCRdb rebuilt clones from the public reads, retaining in-frame beta chains. CDR3 protein duplicates are merged, each entry listing the most common genes and DNA. The V and J calls follow TCRdb's processing rather than the paper's. The sample includes 96,000 or so distinct CDR3 sequences, with around 9.3% observed a single time. Together, the top ten hold approximately 2% of the sample.

V gives up 6 bases and J gives up 3 bases, and the segment between their germline ends measures 18 bases. CDR1 is given as SQVTM and CDR2 as ANQGSEA, both from the germline V gene. The CDR3 numbers 15 residues from cysteine through phenylalanine. Just CDR3 DNA is preserved here, 45 bases in frame from base 1. According to the study, the label for this sample's time point signals: patch test 2, 6 weeks after DPC sensitization. The sample's treatment or condition, from its label and the paper: therapeutic diphenylcyclopropenone sensitization with weekly scalp DPC. At each patch-test visit, blood was drawn before the patch test was applied. Eligible patients were aged 18 to 70, diagnosed with alopecia, deemed suitable for DPC therapy, and excluded if pregnant. Total RNA was extracted from unfractionated whole blood collected in Tempus Blood RNA tubes.

The material was whole blood, obtained in connection with sensitization to the hapten diphenylcyclopropenone (DPC). This chain is built from TRBV29-1 and TRBJ2-1; the D gene lacks a confident call. This clonotype was sampled from a woman between 40 and 55 years old with alopecia areata. Some clones in this sample may be carry-over from other donors' samples. The DNA sequence is TGCAGCGTCCCACCCCAGAGTCCGGGCTACAATGAGCAGTTCTTC. This codes for CSVPPQSPGYNEQFF.